This T cell receptor beta chain was recovered during a study of T cell changes during pregnancy in multiple sclerosis. The CDR3 spans 15 residues. Clones were read by immunoSEQ multiplex PCR, and TCRdb kept only the in-frame ones, dropping some. The table records approximately 130,000 clones, less than 97% of them present only once. This clonotype was obtained from a female donor with multiple sclerosis, enrolled in a pregnancy study. The chain recombines TRBV21-1 with TRBJ2-1; the table calls TRBD2, which could not be checked here. TRBV21-1 is deemed a pseudogene. The input for sequencing was peripheral blood, taken after pregnancy. The CDR3: CASSKWAGGLNEQFF. In nucleotides, the CDR3 is TGTGCCAGCAGCAAATGGGCCGGGGGGCTCAATGAGCAGTTCTTC.